This is a list of T cell receptor beta chains from one sample in a study of cytomegalovirus exposure and HLA in healthy donors. Sequencing used immunoSEQ multiplex PCR; TCRdb keeps in-frame clones, though not all of them. The ten top clones account for around 1.6%, within a sample of 55,000 to 85,000 clones. The sequenced sample was PBMCs. Every receptor here comes from a woman younger than 45 in good health and CMV-seronegative. CDR3s include the opening cysteine and the closing phenylalanine or tryptophan. The order of the fields is V gene, J gene, D gene, CDR3 DNA, CDR3 protein. The D gene is left open where the match is weak.

v_call: TRBV5-8
j_call: TRBJ2-7
d_call: TRBD2
cdr3_nt: TGTGCCAGCAGCTCCCGGGGTAGCGGGAGTAAGTACGAGCAGTACTTC
cdr3_aa: CASSSRGSGSKYEQYF

v_call: TRBV7-9
j_call: TRBJ1-6
d_call: .
cdr3_nt: TGTGCCAGCAGGGGAGGGGAAAGGTCACCCCTCCACTTT
cdr3_aa: CASRGGERSPLHF

v_call: TRBV28
j_call: TRBJ2-7
d_call: .
cdr3_nt: TGTGCCAGCAGCCCCAATTCCTACGAGCAGTACTTC
cdr3_aa: CASSPNSYEQYF

v_call: TRBV7-7
j_call: TRBJ1-2
d_call: TRBD1
cdr3_nt: TGTGCTAGCAGCCCGGGACAGGAGATCTATGGCTACACCTTC
cdr3_aa: CASSPGQEIYGYTF

v_call: TRBV2
j_call: TRBJ1-5
d_call: .
cdr3_nt: TGTGCCAGCAGCCAAGACACCTTTAGCAATCAGCCCCAGCATTTT
cdr3_aa: CASSQDTFSNQPQHF

v_call: TRBV18
j_call: TRBJ2-3
d_call: TRBD2
cdr3_nt: TGTGCCAGCTCACCACAGCGGGGGGGCATGGATACGCAGTATTTT
cdr3_aa: CASSPQRGGMDTQYF

v_call: TRBV2
j_call: TRBJ1-5
d_call: TRBD1
cdr3_nt: TGTGCCAGCAAGTTCACAGGGGTTGGACTCCTTGGCAATCAGCCCCAGCATTTT
cdr3_aa: CASKFTGVGLLGNQPQHF

v_call: TRBV6-8
j_call: TRBJ2-1
d_call: .
cdr3_nt: TGTGCCAGCAGTTACGTATCCCATGAGGGTGAGCAGTTCTTC
cdr3_aa: CASSYVSHEGEQFF

v_call: TRBV28
j_call: TRBJ2-6
d_call: .
cdr3_nt: TGTGCCAGCAGTTTGACAGGCTCTGGGGCCAACGTCCTGACTTTC
cdr3_aa: CASSLTGSGANVLTF

v_call: TRBV25-1
j_call: TRBJ1-6
d_call: TRBD1
cdr3_nt: TGTGCCAGCAGCGGGACAGGGTTTCATTCACCCCTCCACTTT
cdr3_aa: CASSGTGFHSPLHF

v_call: TRBV7-9
j_call: TRBJ2-7
d_call: TRBD1
cdr3_nt: TGTGCCAGCAAACCGGACAGGGCGTCCTACGAGCAGTACTTC
cdr3_aa: CASKPDRASYEQYF

v_call: TRBV29-1
j_call: TRBJ2-5
d_call: .
cdr3_nt: TGCAGCGCCAAGGGAGTTTACGGCCAAGAGACCCAGTACTTC
cdr3_aa: CSAKGVYGQETQYF

v_call: TRBV19
j_call: TRBJ1-2
d_call: .
cdr3_nt: TGTGCCAGTAGTATCGTTAACTATGGCTACACCTTC
cdr3_aa: CASSIVNYGYTF

v_call: TRBV5-1
j_call: TRBJ2-5
d_call: .
cdr3_nt: TGCGCCAGCAGTCCCCCTCTAGGACAGGAGACCCAGTACTTC
cdr3_aa: CASSPPLGQETQYF

v_call: TRBV19
j_call: TRBJ1-3
d_call: .
cdr3_nt: TGTGCCAGTAGCCCCGAGCGCTCTGGAAACACCATATATTTT
cdr3_aa: CASSPERSGNTIYF

v_call: TRBV10-1
j_call: TRBJ2-2
d_call: TRBD2
cdr3_nt: TGCGCCAGCAGTGAGTCGCACCTAGCGGGTCTCGCGAACACCGGGGAGCTGTTTTTT
cdr3_aa: CASSESHLAGLANTGELFF

v_call: TRBV7-3
j_call: TRBJ2-4
d_call: .
cdr3_nt: TGTGCCAGCAGCTTAGGCATAGGGGACTTAGCCAAAAACATTCAGTACTTC
cdr3_aa: CASSLGIGDLAKNIQYF

v_call: TRBV2
j_call: TRBJ1-1
d_call: .
cdr3_nt: TGTGCCAGCAGTGAGGTGGAAGGGGTTGAAGCTTTCTTT
cdr3_aa: CASSEVEGVEAFF

v_call: TRBV9
j_call: TRBJ2-3
d_call: .
cdr3_nt: TGTGCCAGCAGCGTAGGGCAGTTGGTTCTCCACGATACGCAGTATTTT
cdr3_aa: CASSVGQLVLHDTQYF

v_call: TRBV7-2
j_call: TRBJ1-1
d_call: .
cdr3_nt: TGTGCCAGCAGCTTCGGAGCTTTCTTT
cdr3_aa: CASSFGAFF

v_call: TRBV7-9
j_call: TRBJ1-2
d_call: .
cdr3_nt: TGTGCCAGCATAGAGATAGGGGGGGCCGCAGGGGGCTACACCTTC
cdr3_aa: CASIEIGGAAGGYTF

v_call: TRBV19
j_call: TRBJ1-3
d_call: .
cdr3_nt: TGTGCCAGTAGTCCCGGGACATTTTCTCCGACTGGAAACACCATATATTTT
cdr3_aa: CASSPGTFSPTGNTIYF

v_call: TRBV9
j_call: TRBJ2-1
d_call: .
cdr3_nt: TGTGCCAGCAGCCCCTCCGGAGTAGCGGACCTCAATGAGCAGTTCTTC
cdr3_aa: CASSPSGVADLNEQFF

v_call: TRBV28
j_call: TRBJ2-7
d_call: .
cdr3_nt: TGTGCCACCGTGGGAGAGGTTAGGCAGTACTTC
cdr3_aa: CATVGEVRQYF

v_call: TRBV27
j_call: TRBJ2-7
d_call: .
cdr3_nt: TGTGCCAGCAGCCTCTTCGGGGCAGGGGGGTACGAGCAGTACTTC
cdr3_aa: CASSLFGAGGYEQYF

v_call: TRBV9
j_call: TRBJ1-4
d_call: .
cdr3_nt: TGTGCCAGCAGCGCGGGAGTGGACTCAACTAATGAAAAACTGTTTTTT
cdr3_aa: CASSAGVDSTNEKLFF